The present T cell receptor beta chain was sequenced within a study of cytomegalovirus exposure and HLA in healthy donors. Only a few counts were recorded for this clone. The PCR ran on 60 Vbeta and 13 Jbeta primers. TCRdb's copy holds only in-frame clones and misses some; the assay was immunoSEQ multiplex PCR. The sample lists fewer than 200,000 clones; roughly 70% were seen once. The V segment lost 4 bases and the J segment 10 bases; nucleotides outside the gene matches: 9. Germline CDR1 reads GTSNPN; CDR2 reads SVGIG (reference sequence). This CDR3 is built from 13 residues. This receptor was obtained from a man aged 40-49 years in good health and CMV-seropositive. The chain is built from TRBV30 and TRBJ1-1; 10 bases are a match to TRBD1. Sequencing was performed on PBMCs. CDR3: CAWISDRGRRAFF. DNA of the CDR3: TGTGCCTGGATTTCCGACAGGGGGCGGAGAGCTTTCTTT.